This T cell receptor (beta chain) originates from a study of shared clonotypes between healthy human individuals. Assay runs were performed at deep level. The protocol was immunoSEQ multiplex PCR, while the TCRdb copy is restricted to in-frame clones and leaves out a portion. The sample contains approximately 530,000 clones, 95% to 97% of which appear only once. Whole-study findings and limits: Estimated clonotype richness was generally higher in naive than memory subsets.

Note on this clone: Its antigen is as yet unknown.

Trimming took off 0 bases at V and 6 bases at J, with 14 bases between the two ends. The CDR3 totals 15 residues. Germline CDR1 MNHEY, CDR2 SMNVEV (reference sequence). This chain links TRBV27 with TRBJ1-2; no reliable D call. The sequencing input was naive CD4+ T cells sorted from blood. Described subset: CD45RA+ positively selected. This sequence was found in a woman younger than 45 in good health. CDR3 in amino acids: CASSLSPTKTNGYTF. The DNA for the CDR3 is TGTGCCAGCAGTTTATCCCCCACTAAAACAAATGGCTACACCTTC.